This T cell receptor (beta chain) originates from a study of T cells in Graves' hyperthyroidism and ophthalmopathy. The CDR3 regions of TCR beta were amplified from RNA transcripts. The HTBI primer set was used in a first-round RT-PCR of the TCR CDR3. TCRdb itself ran the multiplex PCR reads through MiXCR, one entry per CDR3 protein. The table has tens of thousands of distinct CDR3 sequences, roughly 50% seen once. This clonotype was observed many times. The sample comprised blood. This TCR came from a woman aged 60-70 years with Graves' ophthalmopathy.

The DNA of the CDR3 is TGTGCCAGCAGCCAAGGGACAGGGGACACAGATACGCAGTATTTT. Translation gives CASSQGTGDTDTQYF. The chain joins TRBV3-1 to TRBJ2-3, with 9 bases aligning to TRBD1. The germline CDR1 and CDR2 sequences are LGHDT and YNNKEL (reference sequence). The junction had 1 base not matched to a gene; V was cut back by 1 base and J by 2 bases. The CDR3 consists of 15 residues.